This T cell receptor beta chain was retrieved from a study of vaccination and CD4 T cells after COVID-19. Treatment given: roughly nine-day PBMC culture with coronavirus spike peptide pools or control peptides (ViraFEST assay). Cultured CD4+ T cells had their DNA profiled by the Oncomine TCR Beta short-read assay. MiXCR was run by TCRdb on the PCR reads, yielding one entry per CDR3 protein. The sample yields approximately 9,000 distinct CDR3 sequences, 66% seen once. Of note for this clonotype: Its specificity is not known.

The receptor was derived from a human donor who had recovered from COVID-19. Sequenced: CD4+ T cells from blood, cultured in vitro.

The DNA for the CDR3 is TGTGCCAGCAGCTTAGGGACAAAAAACATTCAGTACTTC. Encoded protein: CASSLGTKNIQYF. The V and J genes are TRBV7-9 and TRBJ2-4, with D possibly being TRBD1 (5 bases). The V end lost 1 base, the J end lost 4 bases, and 5 bases lay between the germline ends. Germline CDR1 is SEHNR and CDR2 is FQNEAQ (reference sequence). The CDR3 covers 13 residues.